Listed below are T cell receptor beta chains from one sample, sequenced in a study of blood T cell repertoires in COVID-19. Some clones are missing from TCRdb's copy, which holds only in-frame ones; the method was immunoSEQ multiplex PCR. The table has about 80,000 clones, 78% seen once. The source material was peripheral blood. The receptors derive from a human donor in a cohort sampled during active COVID-19. The CDR3 runs from the conserved cysteine through the conserved F or W. The D gene is left open where the match is weak. Expanded clones get a size class; other rows say once, few or many, or leave the size out.

TRBD1	-	TRBV27	TRBJ1-1	CASRDLGTGVTEAFF	TGTGCCAGCAGGGACCTTGGGACAGGGGTCACTGAAGCTTTCTTT
-	-	TRBV6-5	TRBJ1-4	CASKGGGVNEKLFF	TGTGCCAGCAAGGGGGGGGGAGTTAATGAAAAACTGTTTTTT
-	few	TRBV30	TRBJ1-6	CAWSEDRNSPLHF	TGTGCCTGGAGTGAGGACAGAAATTCACCCCTCCACTTT
TRBD1	-	TRBV24-1	TRBJ2-1	CATGIRGQGNNEQFF	TGTGCCACCGGCATTCGGGGACAGGGAAACAATGAGCAGTTCTTC
TRBD1	-	TRBV6-6	TRBJ1-1	CASRQGDTEAFF	TGTGCCAGCAGACAGGGGGACACTGAAGCTTTCTTT
TRBD2	once	TRBV4-1	TRBJ2-1	CASSQELAVYNEQFF	TGCGCCAGCAGCCAAGAACTAGCGGTTTACAATGAGCAGTTCTTC
TRBD2	-	TRBV18	TRBJ2-1	CASSSGLAGSRNEQFF	TGTGCCAGCTCATCCGGGCTAGCGGGGAGCCGAAATGAGCAGTTCTTC
TRBD1	-	TRBV6-1	TRBJ1-1	CASSEAPRGYWEAFF	TGTGCCAGCAGTGAGGCCCCCAGGGGGTATTGGGAAGCTTTCTTT
TRBD2	-	TRBV28	TRBJ2-3	CASSLGTSGGLDTQYF	TGTGCCAGCAGTTTGGGGACTAGCGGGGGGCTGGATACGCAGTATTTT
-	few	TRBV11-2	TRBJ2-7	CASSLGDSYEQYF	TGTGCCAGCAGCTTAGGGGACTCTTACGAGCAGTACTTC